The rows below give T cell receptor beta chains drawn from one sample of a study of cytomegalovirus exposure and HLA in healthy donors. TCRdb's copy holds only in-frame clones and misses some; the assay was immunoSEQ multiplex PCR. Of 150,000 to 180,000 clones listed, approximately 80% are singletons. Material: PBMCs. The receptors here all came from a woman between 45 and 60 years old in good health and CMV-seropositive. The CDR3 runs from the conserved cysteine through the conserved F or W.

TRBV7-9	TRBJ1-1	CSSSLGSQAFF
TRBV30	TRBJ2-2	CAWSLARAGELFF
TRBV5-8	TRBJ1-2	CASSRQPNYGYTF
TRBV13	TRBJ1-3	CASSRDRASGNTIYF
TRBV19	TRBJ1-5	CASSIDFGGQGADQPQHF
TRBV5-5	TRBJ2-7	CASSLSAGDSYEQYF
TRBV30	TRBJ1-2	CAWSVPGGYTF
TRBV27	TRBJ2-1	CASSLLAGLRYEQFF
TRBV27	TRBJ1-4	CASSPTVSPNEKLFF
TRBV5-1	TRBJ1-1	CASSSDYEAFF
TRBV5-4	TRBJ1-1	CASSPPGQMNTEAFF
TRBV7-9	TRBJ1-5	CASSPDSVNQPQHF
TRBV6-5	TRBJ2-5	CASSGRQGREETQYF
TRBV19	TRBJ2-5	CASSGTGVWETQYF
TRBV18	TRBJ2-2	CASSLATGAVGGELFF
TRBV7-8	TRBJ2-7	CASSLVVGVLSSYEQYF
TRBV6-5	TRBJ1-1	CASSYRARAFF
TRBV7-9	TRBJ1-3	CSSSFSQGTSGNTIYF
TRBV5-4	TRBJ2-7	CASSLTRGGQSYEQYF
TRBV27	TRBJ2-1	CASSFWTSGGYEQFF
TRBV15	TRBJ2-3	CATSRGQDRTDTQYF
TRBV19	TRBJ1-2	CASRRTGTNYGYTF
TRBV5-1	TRBJ2-7	CASSLESGGYEQYF
TRBV7-8	TRBJ1-4	CASSLVLGQGFEKLFF
TRBV10-3	TRBJ1-5	CAISGQDQPQHF
TRBV15	TRBJ2-5	CATSRDGTRKETQYF
TRBV5-4	TRBJ1-1	CASRGKADTEAFF
TRBV27	TRBJ2-7	CASSLSGGISYEQYF
TRBV10-3	TRBJ1-1	CAISEAGGIDGAFF
TRBV2	TRBJ1-4	CASSVDRTTNEKLFF
TRBV5-1	TRBJ2-1	CASSPGGNEQFF
TRBV6-5	TRBJ2-7	CASKRQPNLDHEQYF
TRBV4-2	TRBJ1-2	CASSQGNEGVGYTF
TRBV6-5	TRBJ1-5	CASSRPDQPQHF
TRBV2	TRBJ1-2	CASSEAGTGSGGYTF
TRBV30	TRBJ1-5	CAWSSQEGQPQHF
TRBV7-6	TRBJ2-3	CASSLDRGISTDTQYF
TRBV15	TRBJ2-1	CATSHPGPGDEQFF
TRBV7-2	TRBJ2-7	CASSFRGYEQYF
TRBV6-1	TRBJ1-1	CASSEGPGGTEAFF
TRBV7-2	TRBJ2-7	CASSLPYSEQYF
TRBV5-1	TRBJ2-3	CASSLGASGDRDTQYF
TRBV28	TRBJ1-5	CASRDPTGPFKNQPQHF
TRBV27	TRBJ2-7	CASSVKSGTDLYEQYF
TRBV2	TRBJ2-2	CASRGQGAPIVGELFF
TRBV7-9	TRBJ2-2	CASSLPGGDVYIGELFF
TRBV18	TRBJ2-3	CASSRGPGEGTDTQYF
TRBV15	TRBJ1-3	CATEDAFTGNTIYF
TRBV6-1	TRBJ2-3	CASSEPLGRGRDTQYF
TRBV18	TRBJ2-7	CASSPEGNEQYF
TRBV5-1	TRBJ1-4	CASSWGGSTNEKLFF